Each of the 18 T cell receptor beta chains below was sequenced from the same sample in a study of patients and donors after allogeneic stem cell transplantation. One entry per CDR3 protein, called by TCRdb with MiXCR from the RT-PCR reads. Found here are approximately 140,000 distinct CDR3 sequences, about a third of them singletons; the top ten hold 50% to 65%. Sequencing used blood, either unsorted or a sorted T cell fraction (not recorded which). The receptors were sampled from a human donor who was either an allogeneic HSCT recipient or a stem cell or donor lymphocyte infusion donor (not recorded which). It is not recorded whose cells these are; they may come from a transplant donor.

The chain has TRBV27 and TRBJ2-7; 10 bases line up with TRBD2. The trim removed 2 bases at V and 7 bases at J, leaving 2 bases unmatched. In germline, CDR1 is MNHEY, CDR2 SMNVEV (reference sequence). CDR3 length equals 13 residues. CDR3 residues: CASSLSGGEEQYF. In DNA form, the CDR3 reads TGTGCCAGCAGTTTAAGCGGGGGGGAAGAGCAGTACTTC.

The DNA of the CDR3 is TGCGCCAGCAGCCCAAGCGTTTTACAAGAGACCCAGTACTTC. Translated: CASSPSVLQETQYF. The rearrangement uses TRBV5-1 and TRBJ2-5; no firm D call. CDR1 and CDR2 (germline): SGHRS, YFSETQ. The CDR3 is made up of 14 amino acids. Trimming cost V 4 bases and J 2 bases, with 12 bases left between them.

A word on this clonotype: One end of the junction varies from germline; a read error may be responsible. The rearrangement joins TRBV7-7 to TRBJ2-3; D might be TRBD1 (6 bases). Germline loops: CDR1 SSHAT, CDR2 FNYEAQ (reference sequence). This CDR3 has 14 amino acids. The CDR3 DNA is TGTGCTAGCAGCCAGGGACACTCCACAGATACGCAGTATTTT. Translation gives CASSQGHSTDTQYF.

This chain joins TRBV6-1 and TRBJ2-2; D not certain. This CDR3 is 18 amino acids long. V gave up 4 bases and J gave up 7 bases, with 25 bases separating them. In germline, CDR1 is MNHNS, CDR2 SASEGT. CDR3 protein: CASSGVVAWPLNVGELFF. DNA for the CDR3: TGTGCCAGCAGTGGAGTGGTAGCCTGGCCTCTTAATGTCGGGGAGCTGTTTTTT.

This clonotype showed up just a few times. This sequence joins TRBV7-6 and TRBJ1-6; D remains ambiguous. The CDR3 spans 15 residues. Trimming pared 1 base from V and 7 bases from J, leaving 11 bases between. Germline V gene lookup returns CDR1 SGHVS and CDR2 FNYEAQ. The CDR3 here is CASSLDPPANSPLHF. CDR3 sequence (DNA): TGTGCCAGCAGCTTAGACCCGCCGGCCAATTCACCCCTCCACTTT.

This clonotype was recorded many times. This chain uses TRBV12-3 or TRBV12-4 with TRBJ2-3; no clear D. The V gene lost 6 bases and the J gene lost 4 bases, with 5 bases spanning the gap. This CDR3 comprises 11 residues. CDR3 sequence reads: CASSFSDTQYF. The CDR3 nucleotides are TGTGCCAGCAGCTTTTCAGATACGCAGTATTTT.

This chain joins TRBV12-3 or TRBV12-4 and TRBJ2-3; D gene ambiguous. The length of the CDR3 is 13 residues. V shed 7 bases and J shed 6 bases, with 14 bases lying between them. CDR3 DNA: TGTGCCAGCAAGAGACTCGCGTGGGATACGCAGTATTTT. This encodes CASKRLAWDTQYF.

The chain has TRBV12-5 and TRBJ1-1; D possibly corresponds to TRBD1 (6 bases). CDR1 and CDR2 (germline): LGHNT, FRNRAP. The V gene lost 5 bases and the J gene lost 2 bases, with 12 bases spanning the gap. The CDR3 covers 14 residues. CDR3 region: CASGPGHLNTEAFF. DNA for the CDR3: TGTGCTAGTGGTCCGGGACATCTAAACACTGAAGCTTTCTTT.

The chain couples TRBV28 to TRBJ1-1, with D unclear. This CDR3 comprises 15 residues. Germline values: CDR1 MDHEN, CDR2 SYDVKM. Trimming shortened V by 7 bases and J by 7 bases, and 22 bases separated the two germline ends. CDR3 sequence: CASIPRPLTSNEAFF. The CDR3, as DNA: TGTGCCAGCATCCCCCGCCCCCTGACATCGAATGAAGCTTTCTTT. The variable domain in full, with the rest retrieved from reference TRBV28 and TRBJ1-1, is DVKVTQSSRYLVKRTGEKVFLECVQDMDHENMFWYRQDPGLGLRLIYFSYDVKMKEKGDIPEGYSVSREKKERFSLILESASTNQTSMYLCASIPRPLTSNEAFFGQGTRLTVV.

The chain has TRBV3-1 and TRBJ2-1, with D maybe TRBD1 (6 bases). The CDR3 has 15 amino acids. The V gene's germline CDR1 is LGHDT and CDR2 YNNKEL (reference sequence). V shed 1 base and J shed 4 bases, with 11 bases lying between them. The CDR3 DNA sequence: TGTGCCAGCAGCCAAGCAAGGACAGCATACAATGAGCAGTTCTTC. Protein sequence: CASSQARTAYNEQFF.

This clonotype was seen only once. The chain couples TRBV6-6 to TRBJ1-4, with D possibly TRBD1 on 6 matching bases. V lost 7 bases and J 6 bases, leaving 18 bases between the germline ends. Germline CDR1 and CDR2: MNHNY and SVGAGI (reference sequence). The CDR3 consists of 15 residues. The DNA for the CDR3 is TGTGCCAGCAACCAACGGTGGGCAGGGGATGAAAAACTGTTTTTT. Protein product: CASNQRWAGDEKLFF.

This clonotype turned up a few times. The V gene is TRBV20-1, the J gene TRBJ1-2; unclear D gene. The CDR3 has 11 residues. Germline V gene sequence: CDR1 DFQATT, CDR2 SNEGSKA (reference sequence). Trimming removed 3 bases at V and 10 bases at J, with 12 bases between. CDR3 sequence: CSASREPFYTF. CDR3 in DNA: TGCAGTGCTAGTCGGGAGCCCTTCTACACCTTC.

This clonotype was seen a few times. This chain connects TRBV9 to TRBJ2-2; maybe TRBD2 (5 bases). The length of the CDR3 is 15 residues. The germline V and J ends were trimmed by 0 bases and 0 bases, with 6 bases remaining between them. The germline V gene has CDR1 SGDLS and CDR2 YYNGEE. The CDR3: CASSVVSANTGELFF. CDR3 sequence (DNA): TGTGCCAGCAGCGTAGTTAGCGCGAACACCGGGGAGCTGTTTTTT.

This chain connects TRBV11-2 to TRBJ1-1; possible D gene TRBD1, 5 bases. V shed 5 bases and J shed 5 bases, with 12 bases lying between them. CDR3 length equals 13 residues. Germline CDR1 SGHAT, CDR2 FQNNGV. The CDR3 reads CASSQRWGTEAFF. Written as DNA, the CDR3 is TGTGCCAGCAGCCAGCGTTGGGGGACTGAAGCTTTCTTT.

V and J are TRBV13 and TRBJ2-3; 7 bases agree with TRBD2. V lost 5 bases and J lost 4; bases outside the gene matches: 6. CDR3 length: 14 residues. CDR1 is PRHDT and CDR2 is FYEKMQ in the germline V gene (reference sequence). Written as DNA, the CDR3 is TGTGCCAGCAGCCCCCGGACTAGACCAGATACGCAGTATTTT. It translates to CASSPRTRPDTQYF.

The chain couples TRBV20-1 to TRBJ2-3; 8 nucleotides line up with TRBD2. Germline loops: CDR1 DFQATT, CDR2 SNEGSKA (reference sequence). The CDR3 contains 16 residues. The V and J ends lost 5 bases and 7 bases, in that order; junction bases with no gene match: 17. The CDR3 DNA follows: TGCAGTGCTTCCCTTAACCCCGGGGGGGCGGGTCATACGCAGTATTTT. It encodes CSASLNPGGAGHTQYF.

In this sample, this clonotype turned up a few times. The CDR3 DNA reads TGTGCCAGTGATAGACAGACTCGGCATCAGCCCCAGCATTTT. This translates into CASDRQTRHQPQHF. This chain links TRBV2 with TRBJ1-5; tentative D call: TRBD1 (5 bases). Deletions cut 9 bases from V and 5 bases from J, with 17 bases between. This CDR3 has 14 residues. Germline V gene data show CDR1 as SNHLY and CDR2 as FYNNEI. Full variable domain (remainder filled in from reference TRBV2 and TRBJ1-5): EPEVTQTPSHQVTQMGQEVILRCVPISNHLYFYWYRQILGQKVEFLVSFYNNEISEKSEIFDDQFSVERPDGSNFTLKIRSTKLEDSAMYFCASDRQTRHQPQHFGDGTRLSIL.

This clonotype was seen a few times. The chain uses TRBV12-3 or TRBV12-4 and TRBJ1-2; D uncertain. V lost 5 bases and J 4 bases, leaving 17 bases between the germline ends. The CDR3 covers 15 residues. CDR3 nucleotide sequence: TGTGCCAGCAGTATCTGGAGGGTGCCTCTCTATGGCTACACCTTC. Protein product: CASSIWRVPLYGYTF.